This TCR beta chain was observed in a study of cytomegalovirus exposure and HLA in healthy donors. The primer mix had 60 Vbeta and 13 Jbeta primers. Libraries were prepared by immunoSEQ multiplex PCR; TCRdb keeps only in-frame clonotypes and omits some of them. Of some 130,000 clones listed, roughly four fifths were seen once; the top ten hold over 4.5%. The source is a woman aged 40 to 49 in good health and CMV-seropositive. Sequencing input: PBMCs.

The CDR3 nucleotides read TGCAGCGTTCGGACAGGGGGCGGCGAGCAGTACTTC. It yields the protein CSVRTGGGEQYF. This chain uses TRBV29-1 with TRBJ2-7; 11 positions agree with TRBD1. The CDR3 contains 12 residues. Germline assignment: CDR1 SQVTM and CDR2 ANQGSEA. J was trimmed by 6 bases and V by 5 bases; bases with no gene match: 3.